A selection of T cell receptor beta chains follows, all from one sample in a study of T cell responses to AZD1222 COVID-19 vaccine. Libraries were prepared by immunoSEQ multiplex PCR; TCRdb keeps only in-frame clonotypes and omits some of them. The sample lists approximately 200,000 clones; 91% were seen once. The sample consisted of peripheral blood, taken 28 days after the second AZD1222 dose. These receptors were obtained from an adult who received the AZD1222 COVID-19 vaccine. Each CDR3 is given with its conserved first and last residue. The D gene is left open where the match is weak. Rows may omit the clone size; those that give it use once, few, many or a size class.

>TRBJ1-1|TRBD1|once|TRBV2
TGTGCCAGCAGATTGCCAGGGGGCGAACAGACTGAAGCTTTCTTT
CASRLPGGEQTEAFF
>TRBJ2-5|TRBD1|.|TRBV24-1
TGTGCCACCAGTGAGTCCCAGACAGGGAAAGGAGAGACCCAGTACTTC
CATSESQTGKGETQYF
>TRBJ1-2|.|.|TRBV25-1
TGTGCCAGCAGTGGATATAGGACAGCTAACTATGGCTACACCTTC
CASSGYRTANYGYTF
>TRBJ2-1|TRBD2|.|TRBV5-1
TGCGCCAGCAGCTCCGGACTAGCGTACTACAATGAGCAGTTCTTC
CASSSGLAYYNEQFF
>TRBJ2-3|.|.|TRBV6-5
TGTGCCAGCAACCACCAAACTGAAGATACGCAGTATTTT
CASNHQTEDTQYF
>TRBJ1-6|.|.|TRBV27
TGTGCCAGCAGTTTTGTCAGGGCGGATAATTCACCCCTCCACTTT
CASSFVRADNSPLHF
>TRBJ1-5|.|.|TRBV5-4
TGTGCCAGCAGCTTCTGGGGGTCAAATCAGCCCCAGCATTTT
CASSFWGSNQPQHF
>TRBJ1-3|TRBD1|once|TRBV30
TGTGCCGGATGGACAGGAGTCTCTGGAAACACCATATATTTT
CAGWTGVSGNTIYF
>TRBJ2-3|TRBD2|.|TRBV11-2
TGTGCCAGCAGCTCATCTAGCGGGAGGCTCAGTGTAGATACGCAGTATTTT
CASSSSSGRLSVDTQYF
>TRBJ2-3|.|.|TRBV4-1
TGCGCCAGCAGCCCGCGGACTGGGCTCACAGATACGCAGTATTTT
CASSPRTGLTDTQYF
>TRBJ2-7|.|once|TRBV7-2
TGTGCCAGCAGCTTAGAGTCTGGACTTCTATTCTACGAGCAGTACTTC
CASSLESGLLFYEQYF
>TRBJ2-7|TRBD2|.|TRBV11-2
TGTGCCAGCAGCTTAGTAGGGTCAGGGCGGGGGTACGAGCAGTACTTC
CASSLVGSGRGYEQYF
>TRBJ2-7|.|.|TRBV27
TGTGCCAGCAGTCCGATTGGGGGAGCCCAGAACGAGCAGTACTTC
CASSPIGGAQNEQYF
>TRBJ2-1|.|.|TRBV30
TGTGCCTGGATAATGGCCCAAACCTACAATGAGCAGTTCTTC
CAWIMAQTYNEQFF
>TRBJ2-3|.|.|TRBV5-1
TGCGCCAGCAGCTTGGCGGGTACGCAGTATTTT
CASSLAGTQYF
>TRBJ2-7|.|.|TRBV5-5
TGTGCCAGCAGACAGGAAACCTACGAGCAGTACTTC
CASRQETYEQYF
>TRBJ1-4|.|.|TRBV3-1/TRBV3-2
TGTGCCAGCAGCCAAGCTGGAGCAGCAACTAATGAAAAACTGTTTTTT
CASSQAGAATNEKLFF
>TRBJ2-1|.|.|TRBV7-2
TGTGCCAGCAGCTTATTGGCGGGGGCCTCCTACAATGAGCAGTTCTTC
CASSLLAGASYNEQFF
>TRBJ1-5|TRBD1|once|TRBV10-3
TGTGCCATCAGTGAGTCGAAGGAAGGGGGCCATGGCAATCGCAATCAGCCCCAGCATTTT
CAISESKEGGHGNRNQPQHF
>TRBJ2-1|TRBD2|.|TRBV5-1
TGCGCCAGCAGCTTGGGACTAGCGGGAGGGTCTATCGGTGTTGAGCAGTTCTTC
CASSLGLAGGSIGVEQFF
>TRBJ1-3|.|.|TRBV3-1/TRBV3-2
TGTGCCAGCAGCCAAGTCAACAGGGTCTCTGGAAACACCATATATTTT
CASSQVNRVSGNTIYF
>TRBJ2-7|.|.|TRBV10-3
TGTGCCATCAGTGAGGTAACGGGAGACCACGAGCAGTACTTC
CAISEVTGDHEQYF
>TRBJ2-4|.|.|TRBV5-1
TGCGCCAGCAGCCCTCAGGGAAGCAAAAACATTCAGTACTTC
CASSPQGSKNIQYF
>TRBJ2-3|.|.|TRBV25-1
TGTGCCAGCAGTGAATCTCGACGGGGAAACACAGATACGCAGTATTTT
CASSESRRGNTDTQYF
>TRBJ1-6|.|.|TRBV28
TGTGCCAGCAGACCTGACCGAACATATAATTCACCCCTCCACTTT
CASRPDRTYNSPLHF
>TRBJ2-7|TRBD1|.|TRBV13
TGTGCCAGCAGCGGGACAGGGATGAACTACGAGCAGTACTTC
CASSGTGMNYEQYF
>TRBJ2-7|TRBD2|.|TRBV5-1
TGCGCCAGCAGCCTAGAGCGGGAGCGTTGGTTCGAGCAGTACTTC
CASSLERERWFEQYF
>TRBJ2-2|TRBD2|.|TRBV11-2
TGTGCCAGCAGCCAAGGACTAGCGGGAGCCGGGGAGCTGTTTTTT
CASSQGLAGAGELFF
>TRBJ1-2|.|.|TRBV5-5
TGTGCCAGCAGCCGAGGGGTCAGGGCGGCAAACGGGGGCTACACCTTC
CASSRGVRAANGGYTF
>TRBJ1-2|TRBD1|.|TRBV28
TGTGCCAGCAGTTTATTGGCAGGGGGCAATGGCTACACCTTC
CASSLLAGGNGYTF
>TRBJ1-2|.|.|TRBV14
TGTGCCAGCAGCCAAGTAGTGGCGGACCCTTATGGCTACACCTTC
CASSQVVADPYGYTF
>TRBJ2-7|.|.|TRBV7-2
TGTGCCAGCAGCTTAGAGAGGGGGAACTACGAGCAGTACTTC
CASSLERGNYEQYF
>TRBJ2-7|.|.|TRBV19
TGTGCCAGTAGTATAGCGCGGGGCTCCTACGAGCAGTACTTC
CASSIARGSYEQYF
>TRBJ2-3|.|.|TRBV5-1
TGCGCCAGCAGCTTTTCCCGCACAGATACGCAGTATTTT
CASSFSRTDTQYF
>TRBJ2-3|.|.|TRBV28
TGTGCCAGCAGGCAGGGTGATACGCAGTATTTT
CASRQGDTQYF
>TRBJ1-5|TRBD1|.|TRBV6-1
TGTGCCAGCAGTGAATCGACAGGGGGTAGTCAGCCCCAGCATTTT
CASSESTGGSQPQHF
>TRBJ1-1|.|.|TRBV27
TGTGCCAGCAGTTTGTTTTCAGCGTTCATGAACACTGAAGCTTTCTTT
CASSLFSAFMNTEAFF
>TRBJ1-5|.|.|TRBV18
TGTGCCAGCTCACCAGTAGATGGGTATGGCAATCAGCCCCAGCATTTT
CASSPVDGYGNQPQHF
>TRBJ2-5|TRBD2|.|TRBV7-8
TGTGCCAGCAGCTTTGCGGGGGGCACGGAAGAGACCCAGTACTTC
CASSFAGGTEETQYF
>TRBJ2-1|TRBD2|.|TRBV9
TGTGCCAGCAGCGGAGGGACTAGCGCGTACAATGAGCAGTTCTTC
CASSGGTSAYNEQFF
>TRBJ1-1|.|.|TRBV25-1
TGTGCCAGCACTTCGGGGGGAACTGAAGCTTTCTTT
CASTSGGTEAFF
>TRBJ1-2|.|.|TRBV12-5
TGTGCTAGTGGTCCCCCCAGGGAAGATCATGGCTACACCTTC
CASGPPREDHGYTF